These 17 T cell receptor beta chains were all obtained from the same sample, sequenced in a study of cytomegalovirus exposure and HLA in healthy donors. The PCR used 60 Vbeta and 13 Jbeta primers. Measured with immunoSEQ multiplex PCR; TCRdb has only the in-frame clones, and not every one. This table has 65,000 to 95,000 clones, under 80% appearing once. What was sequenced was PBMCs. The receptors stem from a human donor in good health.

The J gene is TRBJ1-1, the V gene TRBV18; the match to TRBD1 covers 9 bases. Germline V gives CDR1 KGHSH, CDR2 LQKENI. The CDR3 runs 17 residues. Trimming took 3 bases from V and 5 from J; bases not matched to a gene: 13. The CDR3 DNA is TGTGCCAGCTCACCTGACAGACAGGGGGTAATGTGGACTGAAGCTTTCTTT. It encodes CASSPDRQGVMWTEAFF.

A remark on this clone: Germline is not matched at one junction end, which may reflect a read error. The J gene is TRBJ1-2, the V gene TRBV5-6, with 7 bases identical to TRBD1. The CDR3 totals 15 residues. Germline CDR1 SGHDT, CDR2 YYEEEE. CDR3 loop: CASSLGLDRRDGYPF. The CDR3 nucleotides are TGTGCCAGCAGCTTGGGACTGGACAGGCGGGATGGCTACCCCTTC.

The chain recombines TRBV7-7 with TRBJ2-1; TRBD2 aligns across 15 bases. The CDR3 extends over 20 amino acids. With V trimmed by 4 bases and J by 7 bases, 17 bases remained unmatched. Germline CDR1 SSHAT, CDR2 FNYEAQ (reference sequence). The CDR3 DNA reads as TGTGCCAGCAGCTCAGCGCCGGGACTAGCGGGGGGCCCTGCTGGAAATGAGCAGTTCTTC. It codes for CASSSAPGLAGGPAGNEQFF.

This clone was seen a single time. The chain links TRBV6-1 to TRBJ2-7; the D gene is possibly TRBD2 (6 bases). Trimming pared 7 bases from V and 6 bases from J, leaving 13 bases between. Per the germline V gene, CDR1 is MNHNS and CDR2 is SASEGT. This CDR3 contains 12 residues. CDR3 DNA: TGTGCCAGCACGTACGGACTAATCGAGCAGTACTTC. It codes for CASTYGLIEQYF.

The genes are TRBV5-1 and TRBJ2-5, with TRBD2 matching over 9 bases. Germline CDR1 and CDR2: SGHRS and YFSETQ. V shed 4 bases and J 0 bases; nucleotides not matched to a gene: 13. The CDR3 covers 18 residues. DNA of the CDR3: TGCGCCAGCAGCATCCCGAATACTAGCGGGCCTTACCAAGAGACCCAGTACTTC. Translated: CASSIPNTSGPYQETQYF. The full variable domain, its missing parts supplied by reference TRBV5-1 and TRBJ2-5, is KAGVTQTPRYLIKTRGQQVTLSCSPISGHRSVSWYQQTPGQGLQFLFEYFSETQRNKGNFPGRFSGRQFSNSRSEMNVSTLELGDSALYLCASSIPNTSGPYQETQYFGPGTRLLVL.

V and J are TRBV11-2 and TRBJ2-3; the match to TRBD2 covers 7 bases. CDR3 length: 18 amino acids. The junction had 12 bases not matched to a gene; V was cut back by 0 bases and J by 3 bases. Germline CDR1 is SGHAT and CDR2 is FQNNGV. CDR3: CASSLDLLGGGRTDTQYF. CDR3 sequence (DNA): TGTGCCAGCAGCTTAGACCTCTTGGGCGGGGGACGGACAGATACGCAGTATTTT. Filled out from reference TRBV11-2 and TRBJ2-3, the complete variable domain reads EAGVAQSPRYKIIEKRQSVAFWCNPISGHATLYWYQQILGQGPKLLIQFQNNGVVDDSQLPKDRFSAERLKGVDSTLKIQPAKLEDSAVYLCASSLDLLGGGRTDTQYFGPGTRLTVL.

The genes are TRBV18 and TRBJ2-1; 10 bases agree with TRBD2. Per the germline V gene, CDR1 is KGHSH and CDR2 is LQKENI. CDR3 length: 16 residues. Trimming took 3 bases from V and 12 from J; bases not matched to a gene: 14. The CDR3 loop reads CASSPGLAEDTRRQFF. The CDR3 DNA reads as TGTGCCAGCTCACCTGGACTAGCGGAGGACACAAGGAGGCAGTTCTTC.

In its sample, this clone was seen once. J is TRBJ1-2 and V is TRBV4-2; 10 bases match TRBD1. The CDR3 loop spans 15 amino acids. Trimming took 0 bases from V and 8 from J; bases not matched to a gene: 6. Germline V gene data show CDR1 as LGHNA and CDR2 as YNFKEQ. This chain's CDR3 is CASSQDRDRGEGYTF. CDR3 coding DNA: TGTGCCAGCAGCCAAGATCGGGACAGGGGTGAGGGCTACACCTTC.

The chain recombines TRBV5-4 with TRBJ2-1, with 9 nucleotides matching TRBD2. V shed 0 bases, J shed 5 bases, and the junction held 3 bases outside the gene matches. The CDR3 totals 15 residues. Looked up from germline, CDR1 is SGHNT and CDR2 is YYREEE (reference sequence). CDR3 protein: CASSLGGGVNNEQFF. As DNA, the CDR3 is TGTGCCAGCAGCTTGGGCGGGGGGGTCAACAATGAGCAGTTCTTC.

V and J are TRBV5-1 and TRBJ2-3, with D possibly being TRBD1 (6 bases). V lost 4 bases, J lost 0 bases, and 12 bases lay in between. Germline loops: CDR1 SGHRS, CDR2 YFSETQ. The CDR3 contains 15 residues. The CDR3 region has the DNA TGCGCCAGCAGCCCCTGGACAGATAGCACAGATACGCAGTATTTT. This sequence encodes CASSPWTDSTDTQYF.

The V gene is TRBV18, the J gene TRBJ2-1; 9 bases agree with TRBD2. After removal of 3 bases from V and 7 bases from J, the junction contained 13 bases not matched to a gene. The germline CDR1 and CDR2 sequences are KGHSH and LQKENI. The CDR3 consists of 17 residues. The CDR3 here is CASSPRGLAGSPNEQFF. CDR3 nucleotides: TGTGCCAGCTCACCTAGGGGACTAGCTGGTTCTCCAAATGAGCAGTTCTTC.

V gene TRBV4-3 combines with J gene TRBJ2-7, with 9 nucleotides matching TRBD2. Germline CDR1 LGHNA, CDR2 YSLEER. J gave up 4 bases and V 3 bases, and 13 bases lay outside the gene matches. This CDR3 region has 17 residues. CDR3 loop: CASSHSRVAGGQYEQYF. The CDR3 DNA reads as TGCGCCAGCAGCCATTCCCGTGTGGCGGGGGGGCAGTACGAGCAGTACTTC.

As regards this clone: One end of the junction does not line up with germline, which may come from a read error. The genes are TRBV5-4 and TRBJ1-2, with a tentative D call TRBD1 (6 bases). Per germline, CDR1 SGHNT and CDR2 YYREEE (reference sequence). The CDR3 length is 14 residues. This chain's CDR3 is CASSWGGADYGYPF. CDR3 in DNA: TGTGCCAGCAGCTGGGGGGGCGCGGACTATGGCTACCCCTTC.

The DNA of the CDR3 is TGTGCCAGCAGCGTAGAGGGCCGGACATACTATGGCTACACCTTC. Protein: CASSVEGRTYYGYTF. The V call is TRBV9, the J call TRBJ1-2; D possibly corresponds to TRBD1 (5 bases). This CDR3 comprises 15 residues. With 0 bases removed from V and 3 bases from J, the gap between germline ends came to 12 bases. CDR1 and CDR2 (germline): SGDLS, YYNGEE.

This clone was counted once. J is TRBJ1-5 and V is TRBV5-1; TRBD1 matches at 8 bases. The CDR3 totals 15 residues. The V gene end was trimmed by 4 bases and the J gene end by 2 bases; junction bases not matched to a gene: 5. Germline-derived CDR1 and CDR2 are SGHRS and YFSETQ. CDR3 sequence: CASSRTGTRNQPQHF. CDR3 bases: TGCGCCAGCAGCCGGACAGGGACCCGCAATCAGCCCCAGCATTTT.

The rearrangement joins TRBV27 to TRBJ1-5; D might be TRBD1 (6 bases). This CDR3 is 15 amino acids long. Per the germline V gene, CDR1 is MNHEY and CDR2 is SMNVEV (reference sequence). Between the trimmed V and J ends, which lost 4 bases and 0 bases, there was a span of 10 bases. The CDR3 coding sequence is TGTGCCAGCAGTTCTGGACAGACTAGCAATCAGCCCCAGCATTTT. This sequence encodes CASSSGQTSNQPQHF.

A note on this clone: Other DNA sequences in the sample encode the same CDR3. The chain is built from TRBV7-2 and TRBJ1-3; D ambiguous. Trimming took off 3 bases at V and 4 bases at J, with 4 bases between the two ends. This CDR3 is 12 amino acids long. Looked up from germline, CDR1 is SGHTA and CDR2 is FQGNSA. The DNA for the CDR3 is TGTGCCAGCAGCTTCTTCGGAAACACCATATATTTT. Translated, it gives CASSFFGNTIYF.